These 4 T cell receptor delta chains were sequenced from one sample in a study of gamma-delta T cells after stem cell transplantation. TCRdb re-called clones from the RT-PCR reads via CATT. This table has 10,000 to 13,000 delta-chain clones, around two fifths appearing once. Material: gamma-delta T cells. These receptors all come from a human donor. It is not recorded whose cells these are; they may come from a transplant donor.

This clone was seen a few times. V is TRDV3 and J is TRDJ1; TRDD3 agrees at 10 bases. V lost 4 bases to trimming and J lost 0 bases; unmatched junction nucleotides: 26. Per the germline V gene, CDR1 is TVYSNPD and CDR2 is GDNSRS (reference sequence). The CDR3 is 21 residues long. The CDR3 nucleotides are TGTGCCTCTAGGGGGTTCCTACGACCCCCTCGTACTGGGGGATACACCGATAAACTCATCTTT. Its protein product is CASRGFLRPPRTGGYTDKLIF.

About this clone itself: Other nucleotide sequences from this sample produce the same CDR3. J is TRDJ1 and V is TRDV3, with D maybe TRDD2 (6 bases). Deletions cut 4 bases from V and 0 bases from J, with 24 bases between. From germline, CDR1 is TVYSNPD and CDR2 GDNSRS (reference sequence). The CDR3 has 17 residues. CDR3 residues: CASPGLPSRRYTDKLIF. CDR3 in DNA: TGTGCCTCCCCCGGTCTCCCTTCCCGGAGGTACACCGATAAACTCATCTTT. The variable domain in full, with the rest retrieved from reference TRDV3 and TRDJ1, is CDKVTQSSPDQTVASGSEVVLLCTYDTVYSNPDLFWYRIRPDYSFQFVFYGDNSRSEGADFTQGRFSVKHILTQKAFHLVISPVRTEDSATYYCASPGLPSRRYTDKLIFGKGTRVTVEP.

On this clone itself: Its ends do not fully match the called genes, so a read error is possible. This chain connects TRDV2 to TRDJ3; D remains unclear. The CDR3 sequence is 18 residues long. Germline V lookup: CDR1 GEAIGNYY, CDR2 EKD. CDR3 region: CACDINRPSSRDTRQMFF. Written as DNA, the CDR3 is TGTGCCTGTGACATAAACCGGCCCAGCTCCCGGGACACCCGACAGATGTTTTTC.

In its sample, this clone ranks as medium-sized. The genes are TRDV1 and TRDJ1; TRDD3 matches at 11 bases. V lost 2 bases to trimming and J lost 1 base; unmatched junction nucleotides: 9. CDR3 length: 18 amino acids. Germline assignment: CDR1 TSWWSYY and CDR2 QGS. DNA of the CDR3: TGTGCTCTTGGGGAAATTTCCTACTGGGGGATATGCACCGATAAACTCATCTTT. It translates to CALGEISYWGICTDKLIF.